This TCR beta chain emerged from a study of shared clonotypes between healthy human individuals. Study in general: The donor group consisted of two women and a few men, aged 18 to 49. A donor's plate count was three for CD4 naive and three for CD4 memory; CD8 naive had two and CD8 memory one.

This clone is a singleton in its sample. Trimming left V 0 bases short and J 8 bases short, with 13 bases between. This CDR3 comprises 14 residues. Germline V CDR1 and CDR2: MNHNY, SVGAGI (reference sequence). Researchers ran the assay at a deep level. The assay was immunoSEQ multiplex PCR, and TCRdb's table has in-frame clones only and misses some. The table shows roughly 2,500,000 clones, with roughly 93% occurring only once. The V and J genes are TRBV6-6 and TRBJ1-1; D might be TRBD1 (6 bases). Material: naive CD4+ T cells from PBMCs. As for subset: CD45RA+ positively selected. The receptor was isolated from a man aged 18 to 35 in good health. Some clones in this sample may be carry-over from other donors' samples. The CDR3 region has the DNA TGTGCCAGCAGTTACTCGGGCCGACAGGCGGAAGCTTTCTTT. Protein sequence: CASSYSGRQAEAFF.